These T cell receptor beta chains were read from a single sample in a study of T cells in Graves' hyperthyroidism and ophthalmopathy. Each CDR3 protein is one row after TCRdb ran MiXCR on the multiplex PCR reads. The sample includes hundreds of thousands of distinct CDR3 sequences, just under 20% of them seen just once. Sequenced input: blood. Receptors originate from a man aged 35-49 years with Graves' ophthalmopathy. The CDR3 runs from the conserved cysteine through the conserved F or W. The order of the fields is clone size, J gene, V gene, CDR3 protein. For some rows the clone size is stated as once, few or many, or as a class when expanded; others skip it.

NA | TRBJ1-1 | TRBV5-6 | CASSYALGQVAPEAFF
many | TRBJ2-5 | TRBV12-3/TRBV12-4 | CASSLSSGEDLAGTHQETQYF
NA | TRBJ2-5 | TRBV3-1 | CASSQGISGLGQETQYF
many | TRBJ2-3 | TRBV6-1 | CASSSTQLTVTDTQYF
few | TRBJ1-2 | TRBV6-1 | CASSPEGGIYGYTF
once | TRBJ2-4 | TRBV4-2 | CASRFIGGLKNIQYF
few | TRBJ2-1 | TRBV12-3/TRBV12-4 | CASSFRDRDNEQFF
few | TRBJ2-2 | TRBV7-3 | CASSPLRGASTGELFF
many | TRBJ1-1 | TRBV11-2 | CASSLEGGSTEAFF
few | TRBJ1-5 | TRBV7-9 | CASAGPANQPQHF
NA | TRBJ2-1 | TRBV24-1 | CATSDLIRDEQFF
few | TRBJ2-1 | TRBV30 | CAWTGDRGTNEQFF
few | TRBJ2-3 | TRBV4-2 | CASSQGTADTQYF
few | TRBJ2-1 | TRBV4-1 | CASSHFTGKNEQFF
NA | TRBJ2-2 | TRBV7-2 | CASSSQGISTGELFF
NA | TRBJ1-5 | TRBV19 | CASSIGHFSNQPQHF
many | TRBJ2-3 | TRBV10-3 | CATSLTSGGSDTQYF
NA | TRBJ2-7 | TRBV2 | CASSERASGYEQYF
few | TRBJ2-1 | TRBV9 | CASSVGLNEQFF
few | TRBJ2-7 | TRBV12-3/TRBV12-4 | CASSPSAAYEQYF
many | TRBJ1-5 | TRBV2 | CASSSRTAYSNQPQHF
few | TRBJ2-5 | TRBV20-1 | CSASHLTGTGETQYF
NA | TRBJ2-2 | TRBV24-1 | CATSDLMGLDTGELFF
NA | TRBJ1-2 | TRBV5-6 | CASSLVGQGADGYTF
NA | TRBJ1-3 | TRBV20-1 | CSARDRGGNTIYF
NA | TRBJ2-2 | TRBV7-9 | CASTSRGQRTGELFF
NA | TRBJ2-4 | TRBV29-1 | CSVEWRTEAGIQYF
many | TRBJ2-7 | TRBV24-1 | CATSDRMDEQYF
NA | TRBJ2-5 | TRBV27 | CASSLFGTREETQYF
NA | TRBJ1-2 | TRBV6-2/TRBV6-3 | CASSSEGQGSFVYGYTF
NA | TRBJ1-1 | TRBV3-1 | CASSQAGVTEAFF
NA | TRBJ2-1 | TRBV7-9 | CASSSDRWRGPNNEQFF
few | TRBJ2-3 | TRBV5-5 | CASSVGFFDTQYF
few | TRBJ2-1 | TRBV24-1 | CAITFSGRGSYNEQFF
few | TRBJ2-7 | TRBV9 | CASSVESRGAGEQYF
NA | TRBJ2-1 | TRBV4-2 | CASSQGWSSEQFF
NA | TRBJ1-1 | TRBV6-1 | CASIRQVTEAFF
many | TRBJ2-7 | TRBV12-3/TRBV12-4 | CASSASGGHEQYF
few | TRBJ1-4 | TRBV3-1 | CASSQDIGQLNEKLFF
NA | TRBJ1-1 | TRBV9 | CASSGGPQFADAFF
NA | TRBJ2-1 | TRBV7-2 | CASSASSGYNEQFF
few | TRBJ1-3 | TRBV30 | CAWSVGGENTIYF
NA | TRBJ1-1 | TRBV19 | CASSIVAGGDTEAFF
NA | TRBJ1-3 | TRBV18 | CASSPPQGLSSGNTIYF
many | TRBJ1-4 | TRBV5-1 | CASSWTEPTNEKLFF
many | TRBJ2-5 | TRBV18 | CASSPGGQVQESQYF
NA | TRBJ1-1 | TRBV18 | CASSPSPGTGLNTEAFF
few | TRBJ2-3 | TRBV28 | CASSIGLAGAGDTQYF
few | TRBJ2-7 | TRBV14 | CASSHLPGQSASYEQYF
once | TRBJ1-2 | TRBV29-1 | CSVGDLLQGAIYGYTF
few | TRBJ2-7 | TRBV29-1 | CSVSGIGYEQYF